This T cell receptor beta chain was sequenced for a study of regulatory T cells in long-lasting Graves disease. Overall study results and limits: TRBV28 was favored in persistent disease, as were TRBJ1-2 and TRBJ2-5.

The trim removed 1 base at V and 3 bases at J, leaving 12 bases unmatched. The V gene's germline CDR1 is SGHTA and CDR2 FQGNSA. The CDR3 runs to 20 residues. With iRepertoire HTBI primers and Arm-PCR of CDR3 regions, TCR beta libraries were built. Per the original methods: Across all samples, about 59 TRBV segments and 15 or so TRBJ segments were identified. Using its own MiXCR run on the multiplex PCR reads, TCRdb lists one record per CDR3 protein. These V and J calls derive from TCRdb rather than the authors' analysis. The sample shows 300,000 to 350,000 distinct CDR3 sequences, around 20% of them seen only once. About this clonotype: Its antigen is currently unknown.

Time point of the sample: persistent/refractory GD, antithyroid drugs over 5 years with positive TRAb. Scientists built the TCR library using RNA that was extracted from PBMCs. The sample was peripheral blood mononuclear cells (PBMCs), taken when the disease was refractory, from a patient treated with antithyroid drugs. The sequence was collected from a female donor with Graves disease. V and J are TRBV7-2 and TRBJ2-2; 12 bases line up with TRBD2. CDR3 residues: CASSLVGNLAGGRDTGELFF. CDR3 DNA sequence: TGTGCCAGCAGCTTAGTCGGAAACCTAGCGGGGGGGCGGGACACCGGGGAGCTGTTTTTT.